This T cell receptor (beta chain) originates from a study of CD8 T cells in Susac syndrome. Random hexamers were used to reverse transcribe roughly 0.45 to 1 ug of RNA. TCRdb processed the immunoSEQ multiplex PCR reads anew with MiXCR; each CDR3 protein has one entry. The table lists more than 130,000 distinct CDR3 sequences, nearly 95% of them singletons, with roughly 0.27% in the top ten. TEMRA cells were FACS-enriched, and CD8+ and CD4+ T cells were isolated negatively. Germline lookup yields CDR1 MNHEY and CDR2 SMNVEV (reference sequence). V gave up 2 bases and J gave up 3 bases, with 14 bases separating them. The CDR3 has 16 amino acids.

This chain uses TRBV27 with TRBJ1-5; weak D call: TRBD1 (5 bases). This sequence originates from a human donor in good health. Sequencing was performed on CD8+ T cells from PBMCs. CDR3 DNA sequence: TGTGCCAGCAGTTTAACGGTTGAGGGGTCCAATCAGCCCCAGCATTTT. It codes for CASSLTVEGSNQPQHF.